This TCR beta chain was documented in a study of T cell clones after liver transplantation. Study overall: Three of eight recipients were HCV-positive; others had non-autoimmune, non-viral indications. Until 12-24 months post-transplant, subjects got standard immunosuppression and no induction. Tolerance: complete withdrawal held at least one year, liver enzymes staying within twice normal.

This table comes from immunoSEQ multiplex PCR, and its TCRdb copy is limited to in-frame clones, with some not included. The table records under 55,000 clones, around 83% of them present only once. The study's findings and limits: Donor-reactive sequences fell more than third party-reactive ones, suggesting partial deletion.

Comment on this clone: Its antigen is not known.

The germline V and J ends were trimmed by 0 bases and 4 bases, with 8 bases remaining between them. Germline lookup yields CDR1 SGHRS and CDR2 YFSETQ. The CDR3 runs 15 residues. This specimen consisted of CD4+ T cells from blood, obtained 24 months after liver transplant. J is TRBJ1-6 and V is TRBV5-1; no reliable D call. The clonotype originates from a human patient who received a liver transplant. Some T cells may be provided by the graft donor. Here the CDR3 DNA reads TGCGCCAGCAGCTTGGATGGGTCATATAATTCACCCCTCCACTTT. Protein sequence: CASSLDGSYNSPLHF.